A selection of T cell receptor beta chains follows, all from one sample in a study of cytomegalovirus exposure and HLA in healthy donors. Using immunoSEQ multiplex PCR, the repertoire was profiled, and TCRdb retains in-frame clones only, with some absent. This table holds more than 150,000 clones, about 85% found once. Sample: PBMCs. All receptors derive from a man in his fifties in good health and CMV-seropositive. The CDR3 runs from the conserved cysteine through the conserved F or W. D genes are given only for firm matches. Rows may omit the clone size; those that give it use once, few, many or a size class.

J: TRBJ1-1
size: .
D: TRBD1
V: TRBV30
DNA: TGTGCCTGGACCCATCTTGGGGACAGAGACACTGAAGCTTTCTTT
CDR3: CAWTHLGDRDTEAFF

J: TRBJ2-7
size: few
D: .
V: TRBV9
DNA: TGTGCCAGCAGCGTAGCTACTAACTCCTACGAGCAGTACTTC
CDR3: CASSVATNSYEQYF

J: TRBJ1-4
size: .
D: TRBD1
V: TRBV11-2
DNA: TGTGCCAGCAGCTGGGGAACGGATGGACAGGGGGAAGGTGAAAAACTGTTTTTT
CDR3: CASSWGTDGQGEGEKLFF

J: TRBJ2-3
size: once
D: TRBD2
V: TRBV6-1
DNA: TGTGCCAGCTCACCGGGGCGGGAGAGGGCGGATACGCAGTATTTT
CDR3: CASSPGRERADTQYF

J: TRBJ1-3
size: .
D: .
V: TRBV28
DNA: TGTGCCAGCAGCTCGGGTGGAAACACCATATATTTT
CDR3: CASSSGGNTIYF

J: TRBJ2-1
size: .
D: .
V: TRBV6-5
DNA: TGTGCCAGCAGTTACCGAGGGGGGGCCACCAATGAGCAGTTCTTC
CDR3: CASSYRGGATNEQFF

J: TRBJ2-3
size: .
D: TRBD1
V: TRBV5-1
DNA: TGCGCCAGCAGCTCCCGACAGGGGTCAGATACGCAGTATTTT
CDR3: CASSSRQGSDTQYF

J: TRBJ2-3
size: few
D: .
V: TRBV6-5
DNA: TGTGCCAGCAGTTACTTACAGGGAGATACGCAGTATTTT
CDR3: CASSYLQGDTQYF

J: TRBJ1-1
size: .
D: .
V: TRBV7-8
DNA: TGTGCCAGCAGCTCGACTGAGATGAACACTGAAGCTTTCTTT
CDR3: CASSSTEMNTEAFF

J: TRBJ1-2
size: .
D: .
V: TRBV29-1
DNA: TGCAGCGTTGTAGGTGGGCCGGGGGGACTGGGCTATGGCTACACCTTC
CDR3: CSVVGGPGGLGYGYTF

J: TRBJ2-5
size: .
D: .
V: TRBV28
DNA: TGTGCCACCCGTAAAGGGGGATTGGGGACCCAGTACTTC
CDR3: CATRKGGLGTQYF

J: TRBJ2-7
size: .
D: .
V: TRBV27
DNA: TGTGCCAGCAGTCCCGGGTTAAACGAGCAGTACTTC
CDR3: CASSPGLNEQYF

J: TRBJ2-1
size: .
D: TRBD1
V: TRBV11-2
DNA: TGTGCCAGCAGCTTTAGGGCCAACAGGGGGCCCTACAATGAGCAGTTCTTC
CDR3: CASSFRANRGPYNEQFF

J: TRBJ2-7
size: .
D: .
V: TRBV4-3
DNA: TGCGCCAGCAGCCAAGACTGGATGAGGGCCTACGAGCAGTACTTC
CDR3: CASSQDWMRAYEQYF

J: TRBJ2-7
size: .
D: TRBD1
V: TRBV10-2
DNA: TGCGCCAGCAGTGAAATGGGGACAGGGATCCCCTACGAGCAGTACTTC
CDR3: CASSEMGTGIPYEQYF

J: TRBJ2-7
size: .
D: .
V: TRBV9
DNA: TGTGCCAGCAGCGCTGGCGCGGCCTACGAGCAGTACTTC
CDR3: CASSAGAAYEQYF

J: TRBJ2-3
size: .
D: TRBD2
V: TRBV9
DNA: TGTGCCAGCAGCGCCTTAATAGCGGGGTTTAGCACAGATACGCAGTATTTT
CDR3: CASSALIAGFSTDTQYF

J: TRBJ2-7
size: .
D: .
V: TRBV5-6
DNA: TGTGCCAGCAGCGTAGGAACAGGGCTCCCACTCGAGCAGTACTTC
CDR3: CASSVGTGLPLEQYF

J: TRBJ2-7
size: .
D: .
V: TRBV19
DNA: TGTGCCAGTAGTACGGGTTTCCGGGAGCAGTACTTC
CDR3: CASSTGFREQYF

J: TRBJ2-5
size: .
D: TRBD1
V: TRBV2
DNA: TGTGCCAGCAGAGACAGGGGCGAGACCCAGTACTTC
CDR3: CASRDRGETQYF

J: TRBJ2-4
size: .
D: .
V: TRBV28
DNA: TGTGCCAGCAGTTCCAGTTACATTCAGTACTTC
CDR3: CASSSSYIQYF

J: TRBJ1-4
size: .
D: TRBD1
V: TRBV5-5
DNA: TGTGCCAGCAGCTTGCCACTCCGGGACAGCAATGAAAAACTGTTTTTT
CDR3: CASSLPLRDSNEKLFF

J: TRBJ1-2
size: .
D: TRBD1
V: TRBV7-8
DNA: TGTGCCAGCAGCTTAGTCGGCAGGGGGCAGTCGTATGGCTACACCTTC
CDR3: CASSLVGRGQSYGYTF

J: TRBJ2-7
size: .
D: TRBD1
V: TRBV10-3
DNA: TGTGCCATCAGTGAGTCTCGTACAGGGGGAACCTACGAGCAGTACTTC
CDR3: CAISESRTGGTYEQYF

J: TRBJ1-2
size: .
D: .
V: TRBV5-4
DNA: TGTGCCAGCAGCTTACCCCCAGGGGAGTGGGGCTACACCTTC
CDR3: CASSLPPGEWGYTF

J: TRBJ1-1
size: .
D: .
V: TRBV11-3
DNA: TGTGCCAGCAGCTTAGATCGGAACACTGAAGCTTTCTTT
CDR3: CASSLDRNTEAFF

J: TRBJ1-5
size: .
D: .
V: TRBV7-8
DNA: TGTGCCAGCAGCTTAGCGAGTCAGGCCAATCAGCCCCAGCATTTT
CDR3: CASSLASQANQPQHF

J: TRBJ2-3
size: .
D: .
V: TRBV11-2
DNA: TGTGCCAGCAGCTTAGCCTTAAGCACAGATACGCAGTATTTT
CDR3: CASSLALSTDTQYF

J: TRBJ1-4
size: few
D: TRBD1
V: TRBV6-4
DNA: TGTGCCAGCAGTGACTCGGGACAGCCTAATGAAAAACTGTTTTTT
CDR3: CASSDSGQPNEKLFF

J: TRBJ2-2
size: few
D: .
V: TRBV6-5
DNA: TGTGCCACCCAAATGACTACCGGGGAGCTGTTTTTT
CDR3: CATQMTTGELFF

J: TRBJ2-7
size: .
D: .
V: TRBV7-2
DNA: TGTGCCAGCAGCCCCCTAGCGCCTTTTACCTACGAGCAGTACTTC
CDR3: CASSPLAPFTYEQYF

J: TRBJ1-1
size: .
D: TRBD1
V: TRBV28
DNA: TGTGCCAGCAGCTCCCCGGGACAGGGATCCACTGAAGCTTTCTTT
CDR3: CASSSPGQGSTEAFF

J: TRBJ2-7
size: .
D: .
V: TRBV5-1
DNA: TGCGCCAGCAGCAACCGTACAGGCTACGAGCAGTACTTC
CDR3: CASSNRTGYEQYF

J: TRBJ2-1
size: .
D: TRBD2
V: TRBV29-1
DNA: TGCAGCGTTGAATTAGCTAGCGGGAACCTTCATTCCTACAATGAGCAGTTCTTC
CDR3: CSVELASGNLHSYNEQFF